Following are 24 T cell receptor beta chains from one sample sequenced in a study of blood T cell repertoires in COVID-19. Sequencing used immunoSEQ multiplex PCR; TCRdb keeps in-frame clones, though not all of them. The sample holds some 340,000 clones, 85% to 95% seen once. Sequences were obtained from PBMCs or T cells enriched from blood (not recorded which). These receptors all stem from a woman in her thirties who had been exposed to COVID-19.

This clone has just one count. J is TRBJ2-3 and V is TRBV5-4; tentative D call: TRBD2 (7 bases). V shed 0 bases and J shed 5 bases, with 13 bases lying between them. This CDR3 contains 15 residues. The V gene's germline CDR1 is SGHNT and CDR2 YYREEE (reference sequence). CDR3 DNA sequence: TGTGCCAGCAGCTTGGCCCGGGGGGCGCAAGATACGCAGTATTTT. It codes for CASSLARGAQDTQYF. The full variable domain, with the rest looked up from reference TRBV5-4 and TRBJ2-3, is ETGVTQSPTHLIKTRGQQVTLRCSSQSGHNTVSWYQQALGQGPQFIFQYYREEENGRGNFPPRFSGLQFPNYSSELNVNALELDDSALYLCASSLARGAQDTQYFGPGTRLTVL.

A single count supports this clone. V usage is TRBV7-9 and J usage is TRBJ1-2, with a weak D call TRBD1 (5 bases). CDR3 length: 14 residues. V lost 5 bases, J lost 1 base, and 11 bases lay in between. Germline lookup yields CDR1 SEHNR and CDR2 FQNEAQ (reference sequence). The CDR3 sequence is CASSPGGGNYGYTF. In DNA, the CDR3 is TGTGCCAGCAGCCCGGGGGGAGGTAACTATGGCTACACCTTC.

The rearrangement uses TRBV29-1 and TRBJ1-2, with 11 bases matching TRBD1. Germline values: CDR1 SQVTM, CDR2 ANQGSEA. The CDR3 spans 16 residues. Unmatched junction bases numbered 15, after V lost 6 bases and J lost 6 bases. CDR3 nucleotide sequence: TGCAGCGTCCCTCAAGCCGGGACAGGGGGAGTTCATGGCTACACCTTC. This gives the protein CSVPQAGTGGVHGYTF.

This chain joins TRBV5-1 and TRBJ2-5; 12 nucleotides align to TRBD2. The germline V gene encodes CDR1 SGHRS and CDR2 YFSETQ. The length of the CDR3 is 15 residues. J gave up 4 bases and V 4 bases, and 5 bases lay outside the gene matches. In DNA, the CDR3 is TGCGCCAGCAGCGCGGCTAGCGGGGGGGCAGAGACCCAGTACTTC. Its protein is CASSAASGGAETQYF. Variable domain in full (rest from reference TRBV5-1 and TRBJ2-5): KAGVTQTPRYLIKTRGQQVTLSCSPISGHRSVSWYQQTPGQGLQFLFEYFSETQRNKGNFPGRFSGRQFSNSRSEMNVSTLELGDSALYLCASSAASGGAETQYFGPGTRLLVL.

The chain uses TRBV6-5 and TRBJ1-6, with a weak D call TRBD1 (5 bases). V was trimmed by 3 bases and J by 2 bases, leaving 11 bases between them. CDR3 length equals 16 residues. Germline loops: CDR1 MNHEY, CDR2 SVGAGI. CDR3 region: CASSYDSPTYNSPLHF. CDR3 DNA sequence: TGTGCCAGCAGTTATGACAGTCCAACCTATAATTCACCCCTCCACTTT.

CDR3 sequence: CASSSMGWRTEAFF. The DNA for the CDR3 is TGTGCCAGCAGTTCTATGGGGTGGAGGACTGAAGCTTTCTTT. The chain recombines TRBV6-5 with TRBJ1-1; D is unresolved. The germline CDR1 and CDR2 sequences are MNHEY and SVGAGI. Deletions cut 4 bases from V and 5 bases from J, with 14 bases between. The CDR3 runs 14 residues.

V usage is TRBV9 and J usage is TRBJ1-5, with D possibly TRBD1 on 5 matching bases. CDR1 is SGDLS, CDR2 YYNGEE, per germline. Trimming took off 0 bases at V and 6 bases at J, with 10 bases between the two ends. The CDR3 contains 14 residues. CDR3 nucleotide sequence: TGTGCCAGCAGCGTAGGAGGGGAGGGTCAGCCCCAGCATTTT. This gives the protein CASSVGGEGQPQHF.

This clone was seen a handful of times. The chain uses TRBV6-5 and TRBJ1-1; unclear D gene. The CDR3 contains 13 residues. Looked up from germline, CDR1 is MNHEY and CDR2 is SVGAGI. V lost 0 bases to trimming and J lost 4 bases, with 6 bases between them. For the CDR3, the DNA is TGTGCCAGCAGTTACTCTTTCTCCACTGAAGCTTTCTTT. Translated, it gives CASSYSFSTEAFF.

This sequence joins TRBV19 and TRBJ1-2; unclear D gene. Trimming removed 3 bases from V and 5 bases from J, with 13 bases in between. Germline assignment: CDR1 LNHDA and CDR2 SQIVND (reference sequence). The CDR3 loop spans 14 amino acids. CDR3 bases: TGTGCCAGTAGTATCACTGTTCGTCGGTATGGCTACACCTTC. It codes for CASSITVRRYGYTF. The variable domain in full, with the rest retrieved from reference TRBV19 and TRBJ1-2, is DGGITQSPKYLFRKEGQNVTLSCEQNLNHDAMYWYRQDPGQGLRLIYYSQIVNDFQKGDIAEGYSVSREKKESFPLTVTSAQKNPTAFYLCASSITVRRYGYTFGSGTRLTVV.

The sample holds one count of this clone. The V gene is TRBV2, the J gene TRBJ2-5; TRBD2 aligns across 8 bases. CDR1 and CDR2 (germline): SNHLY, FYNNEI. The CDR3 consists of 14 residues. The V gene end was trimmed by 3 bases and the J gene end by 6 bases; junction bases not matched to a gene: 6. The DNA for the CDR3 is TGTGCCAGCAGTGATGGACTAGCTAAGCAGACCCAGTACTTC. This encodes CASSDGLAKQTQYF. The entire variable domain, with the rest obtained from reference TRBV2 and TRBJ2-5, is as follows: EPEVTQTPSHQVTQMGQEVILRCVPISNHLYFYWYRQILGQKVEFLVSFYNNEISEKSEIFDDQFSVERPDGSNFTLKIRSTKLEDSAMYFCASSDGLAKQTQYFGPGTRLLVL.

CDR3 amino acids: CASFGRIYGYTF. The CDR3 DNA reads TGCGCCAGCTTTGGCAGGATCTATGGCTACACCTTC. This rearrangement joins TRBV10-2 to TRBJ1-2; no reliable D call. V shed 8 bases and J shed 4 bases, with 11 bases lying between them. The length of the CDR3 is 12 residues. Germline CDR1 WSHSY, CDR2 SAAADI.

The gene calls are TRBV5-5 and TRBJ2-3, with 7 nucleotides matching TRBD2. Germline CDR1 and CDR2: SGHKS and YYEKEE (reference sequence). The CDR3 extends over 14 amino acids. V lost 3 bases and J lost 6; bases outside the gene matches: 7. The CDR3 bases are TGTGCCAGCAGCTCGCGGACTAGTCTGGATACGCAGTATTTT. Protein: CASSSRTSLDTQYF.

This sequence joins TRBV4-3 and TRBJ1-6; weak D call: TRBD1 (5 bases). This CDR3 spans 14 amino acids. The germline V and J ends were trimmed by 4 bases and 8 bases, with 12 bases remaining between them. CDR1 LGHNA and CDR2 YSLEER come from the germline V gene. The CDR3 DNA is TGCGCCAGCAGCCCCCCTGGGGCGTATTCACCCCTCCACTTT. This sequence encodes CASSPPGAYSPLHF.

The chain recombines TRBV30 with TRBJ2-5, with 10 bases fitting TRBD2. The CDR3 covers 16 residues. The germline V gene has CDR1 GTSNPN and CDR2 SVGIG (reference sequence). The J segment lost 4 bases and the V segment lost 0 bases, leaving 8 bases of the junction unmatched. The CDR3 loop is CAWSVRVAGGGETQYF. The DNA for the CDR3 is TGTGCCTGGAGTGTACGGGTAGCGGGGGGAGGAGAGACCCAGTACTTC.

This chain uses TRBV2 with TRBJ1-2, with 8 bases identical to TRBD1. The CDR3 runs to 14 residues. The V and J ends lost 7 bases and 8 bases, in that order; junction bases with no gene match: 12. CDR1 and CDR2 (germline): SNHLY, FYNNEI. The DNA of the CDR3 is TGTGCCAGCAATGCTTTAGACAGGGGCGGCGGCTACACCTTC. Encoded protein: CASNALDRGGGYTF.

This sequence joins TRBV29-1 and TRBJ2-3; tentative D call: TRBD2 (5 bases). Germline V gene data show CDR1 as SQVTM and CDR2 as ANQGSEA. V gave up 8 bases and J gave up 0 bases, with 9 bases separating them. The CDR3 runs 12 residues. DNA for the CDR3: TGCAGCACCTGGAGGAGCACAGATACGCAGTATTTT. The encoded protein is CSTWRSTDTQYF.

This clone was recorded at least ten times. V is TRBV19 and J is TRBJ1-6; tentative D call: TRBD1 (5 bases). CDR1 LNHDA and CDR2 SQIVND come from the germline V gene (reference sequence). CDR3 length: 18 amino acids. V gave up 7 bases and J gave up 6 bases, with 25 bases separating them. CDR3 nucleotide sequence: TGTGCCAGTAATATGCCGCCGGGACGGCGGGAGGTTAATTCACCCCTCCACTTT. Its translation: CASNMPPGRREVNSPLHF. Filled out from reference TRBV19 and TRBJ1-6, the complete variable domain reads DGGITQSPKYLFRKEGQNVTLSCEQNLNHDAMYWYRQDPGQGLRLIYYSQIVNDFQKGDIAEGYSVSREKKESFPLTVTSAQKNPTAFYLCASNMPPGRREVNSPLHFGNGTRLTVT.

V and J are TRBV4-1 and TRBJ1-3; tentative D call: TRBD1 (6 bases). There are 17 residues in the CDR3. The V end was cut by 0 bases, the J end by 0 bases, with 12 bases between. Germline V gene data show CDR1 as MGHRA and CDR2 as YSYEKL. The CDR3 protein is CASSQDGTSLSGNTIYF. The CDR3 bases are TGCGCCAGCAGCCAAGACGGGACAAGCCTCTCTGGAAACACCATATATTTT.

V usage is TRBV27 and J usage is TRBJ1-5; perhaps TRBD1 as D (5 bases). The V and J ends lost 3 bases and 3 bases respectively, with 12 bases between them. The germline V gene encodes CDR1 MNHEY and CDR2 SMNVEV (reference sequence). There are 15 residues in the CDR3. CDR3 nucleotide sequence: TGTGCCAGCAGTTTGAATCGGGACTTCAATCAGCCCCAGCATTTT. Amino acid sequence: CASSLNRDFNQPQHF.

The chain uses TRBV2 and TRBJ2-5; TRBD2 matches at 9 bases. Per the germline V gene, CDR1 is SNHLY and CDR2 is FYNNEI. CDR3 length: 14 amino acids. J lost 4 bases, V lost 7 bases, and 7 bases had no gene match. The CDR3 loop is CASMGGLAVETQYF. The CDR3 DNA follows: TGTGCCAGCATGGGGGGACTAGCTGTAGAGACCCAGTACTTC.

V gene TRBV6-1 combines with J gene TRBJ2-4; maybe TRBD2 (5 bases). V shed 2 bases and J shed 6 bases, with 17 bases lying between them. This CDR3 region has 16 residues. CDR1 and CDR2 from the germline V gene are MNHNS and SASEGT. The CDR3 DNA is TGTGCCAGCAGTGAAAGGTTGGGGAGTTTAGGAAACATTCAGTACTTC. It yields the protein CASSERLGSLGNIQYF.

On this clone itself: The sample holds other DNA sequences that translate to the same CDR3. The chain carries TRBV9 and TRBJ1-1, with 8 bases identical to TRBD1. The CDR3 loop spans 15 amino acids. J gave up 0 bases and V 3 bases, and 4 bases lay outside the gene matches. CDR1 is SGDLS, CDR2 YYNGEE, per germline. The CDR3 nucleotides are TGTGCCAGCAGCGGAAGACAGGGGATGAACACTGAAGCTTTCTTT. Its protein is CASSGRQGMNTEAFF.

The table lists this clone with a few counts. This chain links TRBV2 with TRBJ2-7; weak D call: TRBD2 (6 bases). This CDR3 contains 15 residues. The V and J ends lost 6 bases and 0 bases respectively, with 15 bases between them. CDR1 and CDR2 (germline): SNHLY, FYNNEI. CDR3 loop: CASRGNAGYSYEQYF. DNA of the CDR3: TGTGCCAGCAGGGGGAATGCGGGGTACTCCTACGAGCAGTACTTC.

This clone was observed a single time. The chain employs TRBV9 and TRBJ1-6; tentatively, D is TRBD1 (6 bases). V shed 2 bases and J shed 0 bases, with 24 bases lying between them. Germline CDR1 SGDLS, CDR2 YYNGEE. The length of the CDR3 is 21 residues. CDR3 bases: TGTGCCAGCAGCGTCGCCCCGCTACAGGGCGGTTACCGCTCCTATAATTCACCCCTCCACTTT. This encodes CASSVAPLQGGYRSYNSPLHF.